The present entry profiles one TCR beta chain with its context. No antigen is known for it. No per-base quality is available; no much larger clone lies one base away. The junction shows trimming of 2 bases on V and 5 bases on J, plus 11 bases between the germline ends. Including the terminal cysteine and phenylalanine, the CDR3 comprises 14 residues. Kept here is only the CDR3 DNA, which spans 42 bases and is read in frame from base 1. Via the germline V gene, CDR1 is SGHRS and CDR2 YFSETQ. In Seattle, one collaborating source enrolled patients while the infection was active and tracked those patients longitudinally over the course of disease. Collaborating institutions collected whole blood in K2EDTA tubes following their own protocols. For TCRbeta analysis, collaborators shipped samples as frozen whole blood, isolated PBMCs, or DNA extracted from either of those sample types. The data stem from a study of blood T cell repertoires in COVID-19 (dated by TCRdb to about 2020). Context from the whole study: Samples from collaborators originated in the United States, Italy and Spain and spanned both the acute and convalescent phases of COVID-19. Where available, HLA class I and class II types were taken from metadata supplied by the sample provider and were not determined by assay-based typing. The material from the prospective study consisted of cDNA or gDNA derived from T cells, B-cell-depleted T cells, or PBMCs. The repertoires were released in a freely available public database meant as a resource for research on the immune response to SARS-CoV-2. The dataset comprised deeply sampled blood TCRbeta repertoires from subjects exposed to, actively infected with, or recovered from COVID-19. The samples were drawn from the first 160 participants of the ongoing ImmuneRACE study and from over a thousand subjects provided by 6 global collaborators. Nearly every sample came with metadata listing a de-identified subject ID, COVID-19 status, age in years and sex.

The full study reports these points: Clinical and demographic metadata were provided uncurated, with the amount varying by source and participant.

TCRbeta CDR3 regions were amplified from genomic DNA by means of the immunoSEQ Assay, a bias-controlled multiplex PCR. Turning to the authors' computational methods: The number of nucleated cells in each sample was estimated from the amplification of reference gene primers within the assay. To quantify the absolute abundance of each unique TCRbeta CDR3 rearrangement, sequence reads were collapsed and filtered. For each sample, productive Simpson clonality was calculated as the square root of Simpson's diversity index across productive rearrangements. Held by TCRdb, this immuneACCESS table contains in-frame sequences only and omits some clones. Under half of the omission traces to an unresolved V gene where checked; the cause of the rest is unknown. From that table come the V and J calls and clone size; the DNA was used to work out D and trimming. For this sample there are under 350,000 clones; 75% to 95% appear just once. The biggest ten clones account for approximately 7.5% of the sample.

Recombination linked TRBV5-1 to TRBJ2-1, with TRBD2 tentatively as D gene (5 bases match). This TCR came from a woman aged 25 to 45 with COVID-19, enrolled during active disease. Sequencing was carried out using peripheral blood. The sequenced DNA: TGCGCCAGCAGCTTCAGAGGGAGTAACAATGAGCAGTTCTTC. This sequence encodes CASSFRGSNNEQFF.